What follows describes a single T cell receptor beta chain. Antigen specificity is unknown. In germline, CDR1 is SGHVS, CDR2 FQNEAQ. The CDR3 runs 15 residues. The entry originates in a study of CXCR3-negative and CXCR3-positive naive CD8 T cells. The study's findings and limits: Against CXCR3-negative naive cells, CXCR3-positive naive cells showed more hydrophobic TRB CDR3s.

It was by 5' RACE with UMI labels that the TRB cDNA libraries were prepared. TCRdb reprocessed the 5' RACE reads, with one entry per CDR3 protein and no DNA. Its clone listing holds around 160,000 distinct CDR3 sequences. Naive CD8+ T cells showed a CD45RO-CCR7+CD27+CD95- phenotype. The specimen was naive CXCR3+ CD8+ T cells from blood. Subset defined: CD45RO-CCR7+CD27+CD95- naive CD8+ T cells expressing CXCR3 (TNR3+). The rearrangement links TRBV7-8 to TRBJ1-1; TCRdb outputs TRBD1, but without DNA this stays unchecked. The clonotype originates from a human donor in good health. Some clones in this sample may be carry-over from other donors' samples. The CDR3: CASSPLPGLNTEAFF.